What follows describes a single T cell receptor (beta chain). This specimen belongs to a study of blood T cell repertoires in COVID-19. Study-level background: T cells, B-cell-depleted T cells, or PBMCs provided the cDNA or gDNA that served as material.

Original processing methods: It was from reference gene primer amplification that nucleated cell counts were estimated. Sequencing was performed with immunoSEQ multiplex PCR; in TCRdb, only in-frame clones are kept and a portion is missing. V and J calls and clone size are given by that table; D and trimming were obtained from the DNA. The sample consists of 72,000 or so clones, approximately 86% of them appearing once. V lost 2 bases to trimming and J lost 5 bases; unmatched junction nucleotides: 4. Per germline, CDR1 LNHDA and CDR2 SQIVND (reference sequence). The CDR3 totals 14 residues. The chain carries TRBV19 and TRBJ2-5; TRBD1 aligns across 8 bases. The specimen sequenced was peripheral blood. The receptor's source is a woman between 55 and 75 years old with acute or convalescent COVID-19. CDR3 in DNA: TGTGCCAGTAGTATACAGGGGGCGAAGGAGACCCAGTACTTC. Encoded protein: CASSIQGAKETQYF.